The present TCR beta chain was sequenced within a study of post-analysis software for immune sequencing data. Each TCR beta cDNA library carried unique molecular identifiers. TCRdb reanalysed the PCR reads using MiXCR and keeps one entry per CDR3 protein. The data show 650,000 to 900,000 distinct CDR3 sequences, 46% seen once. This clonotype was detected a few times. Its antigen remains unidentified. Study-wide points: In patients, TRBV5-6, TRBV5-1 and TRBV20-1 belonged to five TRBV segments found more frequently than in controls.

CDR3 length: 11 amino acids. V lost 9 bases and J lost 10, with 14 bases in between. The germline V gene has CDR1 SEHNR and CDR2 FQNEAQ (reference sequence). This TCR was recovered from a girl under 18 with multiple sclerosis. Sequenced sample: blood. The gene calls are TRBV7-9 and TRBJ2-3; possible D gene TRBD2, 5 bases. The DNA for the CDR3 is TGTGCCAGTTCCTTCGTGGAGGCGCAGTATTTT. Protein sequence: CASSFVEAQYF. The full variable domain, with the rest looked up from reference TRBV7-9 and TRBJ2-3, is DTGVSQNPRHKITKRGQNVTFRCDPISEHNRLYWYRQTLGQGPEFLTYFQNEAQLEKSRLLSDRFSAERPKGSFSTLEIQRTEQGDSAMYLCASSFVEAQYFGPGTRLTVL.